This T cell receptor (beta chain) was identified during a study of tumor-infiltrating lymphocytes in primary liver carcinoma. Overall study context: Tissue type made little difference to sample yields of roughly 3.65 to 7.13 million productive TCRbeta reads.

Study-level results: Pairs comparing tumor with adjacent tissue or blood overlapped less than pairs drawn from tumor regions.

Unsorted whole blood supplied the RNA, and germline DNA was extracted too. With respect to this clonotype: The antigen is undetermined. At one of its ends the junction is not consistent with the germline gene, which may arise from a read error.

A constant-region primer served to make TCR beta cDNA from roughly 500 ng total RNA. Three-round nested multiplex PCR performed with slightly modified ARM-PCR produced the TCR beta libraries. Running 9 to 11 cycles apiece, the first two PCR rounds relied on TRBV1-TRBV30 forward primers together with a C-beta reverse primer. TCRdb reprocessed the multiplex PCR reads via MiXCR and lists one record per CDR3 protein. The sample lists 320,000 or so distinct CDR3 sequences, 65% occurring once. The germline V gene encodes CDR1 ENHRY and CDR2 SYGVKD. The CDR3 contains 15 residues. The chain combines TRBV10-3 with TRBJ2-3; 9 bases align to TRBD2. This clonotype was sampled from a middle-aged man with primary liver carcinoma and hepatitis B virus infection. The sequencing sample was made of peripheral blood. This CDR3 reads CAISESASGAGTHYF. Written as DNA, the CDR3 is TGTGCCATCAGTGAGTCGGCTAGCGGGGCAGGTACGCATTATTTT.